The T cell receptor (beta chain) described here comes from a study of technical replicates of blood from a handful of donors. Clones were read by immunoSEQ multiplex PCR, and TCRdb kept only the in-frame ones, dropping some. The repertoire consists of 45,000 to 55,000 clones, with approximately 94% occurring once and the leading ten covering 0.2% to 0.25%. Germline V CDR1 and CDR2: KGHSH, LQKENI. There are 15 residues in the CDR3. Deletions cut 0 bases from V and 7 bases from J, with 16 bases between. The clonotype comes from a human donor in good health. Source material: T cells isolated from PBMCs. The rearrangement links TRBV18 to TRBJ2-7; TRBD2 might be the D (5 bases). CDR3 sequence: CASSPPARTLGEQYF. The CDR3 DNA sequence: TGTGCCAGCTCACCACCCGCACGGACTTTGGGGGAGCAGTACTTC.